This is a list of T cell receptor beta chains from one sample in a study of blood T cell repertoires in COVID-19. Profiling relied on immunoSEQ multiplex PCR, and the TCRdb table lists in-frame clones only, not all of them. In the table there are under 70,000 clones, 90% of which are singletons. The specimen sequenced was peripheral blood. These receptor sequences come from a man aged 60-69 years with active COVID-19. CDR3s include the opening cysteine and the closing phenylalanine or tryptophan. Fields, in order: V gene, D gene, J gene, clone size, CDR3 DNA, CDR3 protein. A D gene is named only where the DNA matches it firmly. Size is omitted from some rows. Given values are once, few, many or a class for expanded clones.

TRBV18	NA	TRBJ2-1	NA	TGTGCCAGCTCACCGGCGGGGTCCTCCTACAATGAGCAGTTCTTC	CASSPAGSSYNEQFF
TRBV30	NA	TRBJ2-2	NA	TGTGCCTGGAAGTTCTGGGGAGCCGGGGAGCTGTTTTTT	CAWKFWGAGELFF
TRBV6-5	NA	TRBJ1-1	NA	TGTGCCAGCAGTTCCACAGGGCTTGAAGCTTTCTTT	CASSSTGLEAFF
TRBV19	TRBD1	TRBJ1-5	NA	TGTGCCAGCGTTGGACAGGGAGGGGGTCAGCCCCAGCATTTT	CASVGQGGGQPQHF
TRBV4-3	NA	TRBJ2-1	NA	TGCGCCAGCAGCCAAGAGGACTATGCCTACAATGAGCAGTTCTTC	CASSQEDYAYNEQFF
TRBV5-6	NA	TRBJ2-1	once	TGTGCCAGCAGCCACGGACAGCGCCCTTACAATGAGCAGTTCTTC	CASSHGQRPYNEQFF
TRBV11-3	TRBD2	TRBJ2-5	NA	TGTGCCAGCAGCTTAGGGGGACTAGCGGGGCAAGAGACCCAGTACTTC	CASSLGGLAGQETQYF
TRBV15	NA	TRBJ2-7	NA	TGTGCCACCAGCAGGTCCCCGGATCTAGGCTACGAGCAGTACTTC	CATSRSPDLGYEQYF
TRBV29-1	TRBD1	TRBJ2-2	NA	TGCAGCGTTGAGAAAACCGACAGGGCGAACACCGGGGAGCTGTTTTTT	CSVEKTDRANTGELFF
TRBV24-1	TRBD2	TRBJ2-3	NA	TGTGCCACCAGTGATTCCCGGGGGGGGGCAGATACGCAGTATTTT	CATSDSRGGADTQYF
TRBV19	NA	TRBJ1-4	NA	TGTGCCAGTAGTATAAACCCCGTTGCAGGCGAAAAACTGTTTTTT	CASSINPVAGEKLFF
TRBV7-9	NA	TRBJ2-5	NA	TGTGCCAGCAGCTTAGCTAGGGACTTCCAAGAGACCCAGTACTTC	CASSLARDFQETQYF
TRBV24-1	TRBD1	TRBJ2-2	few	TGTGCCACCAGTGACTACAGGGGTGGAGGGGAGCTGTTTTTT	CATSDYRGGGELFF
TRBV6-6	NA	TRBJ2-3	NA	TGTGCCAGCAAGGTAGACAGAGCTACCACAGATACGCAGTATTTT	CASKVDRATTDTQYF
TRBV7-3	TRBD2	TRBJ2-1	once	TGTGCCAGCAGCACAACTAGCGGGACCTTCAATGAGCAGTTCTTC	CASSTTSGTFNEQFF
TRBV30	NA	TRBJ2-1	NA	TGTGCCTGGAGGGGGGGCTCCTACAATGAGCAGTTCTTC	CAWRGGSYNEQFF
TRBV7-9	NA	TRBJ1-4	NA	TGTGCCAGCAGCTTGAGCGTGGCCGATGAAAAACTGTTTTTT	CASSLSVADEKLFF
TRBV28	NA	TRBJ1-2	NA	TGTGCCAGCAGTTCAGAGGGAATTAACTATGGCTACACCTTC	CASSSEGINYGYTF
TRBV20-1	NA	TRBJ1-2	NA	TGCAGTGCTAGTGGTCAGCAGAGGGCCCTTTATGGCTACACCTTC	CSASGQQRALYGYTF
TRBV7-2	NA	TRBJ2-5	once	TGTGCCAGCAGCTTAGTAAGCGGGACAGGAGAGACCCAGTACTTC	CASSLVSGTGETQYF
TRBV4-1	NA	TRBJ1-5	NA	TGCGCCAGCAGCCCGCCGGGAGAGCCCCAGCATTTT	CASSPPGEPQHF
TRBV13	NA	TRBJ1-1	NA	TGTGCCAGCAGCCTGAGGCGAACTGAAGCTTTCTTT	CASSLRRTEAFF
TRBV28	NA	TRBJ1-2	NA	TGTGCCAGCAGTTTACCGTCTTTGAGACAGTCCAATGGCTACACCTTC	CASSLPSLRQSNGYTF
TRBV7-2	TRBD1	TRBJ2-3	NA	TGTGCCAGCAGCTTAGAACAGGGGCTCGCACACACAGATACGCAGTATTTT	CASSLEQGLAHTDTQYF
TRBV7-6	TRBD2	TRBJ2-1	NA	TGTGCCAGCAGCTTCGGTAGCGGGGGGGCAAGGAATGAGCAGTTCTTC	CASSFGSGGARNEQFF
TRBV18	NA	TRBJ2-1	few	TGTGCCAGCTCCGACACCCCAGCGGAGAAACCCAATGAGCAGTTCTTC	CASSDTPAEKPNEQFF
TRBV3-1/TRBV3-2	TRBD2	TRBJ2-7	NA	TGTGCCAGCAGCTATACCCCCCCACTAGCGGGGAGCTCCTACGAGCAGTACTTC	CASSYTPPLAGSSYEQYF
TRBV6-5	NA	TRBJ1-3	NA	TGTGCCAGCAGAAGACTGGCCATCTCTGGAAACACCATATATTTT	CASRRLAISGNTIYF
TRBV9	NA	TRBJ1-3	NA	TGTGCCAGCAGCCCCGCAGGGGTAGGAAACACCATATATTTT	CASSPAGVGNTIYF
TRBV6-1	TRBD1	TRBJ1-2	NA	TGTGCCAGCAGTGAGCTTCCGACAGGGGGATTTAACTATGGCTACACCTTC	CASSELPTGGFNYGYTF
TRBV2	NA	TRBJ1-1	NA	TGTGCCAGCAGTGAAACGGGGTACACTGAAGCTTTCTTT	CASSETGYTEAFF
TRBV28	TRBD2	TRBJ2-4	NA	TGTGCCAGCAGATCTAGCGGTCTAGCCAAAAACATTCAGTACTTC	CASRSSGLAKNIQYF
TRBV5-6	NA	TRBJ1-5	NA	TGTGCCAGCAGCCTGGGAACAGCTAGCAATCAGCCCCAGCATTTT	CASSLGTASNQPQHF
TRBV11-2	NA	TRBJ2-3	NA	TGTGCCAGCAGCGCTGGGAGTTCGGTAACAGATACGCAGTATTTT	CASSAGSSVTDTQYF
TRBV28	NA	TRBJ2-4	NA	TGTGCCAGCAGGACTTTTTCAGGGTACATAAACATTCAGTACTTC	CASRTFSGYINIQYF
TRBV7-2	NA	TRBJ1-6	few	TGTGCCAGCAGCGAGGCATACGTCCCTAATTCACCCCTCCACTTT	CASSEAYVPNSPLHF
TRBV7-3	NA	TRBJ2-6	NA	TGTGCCAGCAGCTTAAGCCCCGGCGGTCGCTCTGGGGCCAACGTCCTGACTTTC	CASSLSPGGRSGANVLTF
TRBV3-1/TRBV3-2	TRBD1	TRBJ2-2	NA	TGTGCCAGCAGCCGGACAGGGGGTTCTTCCGGGGAGCTGTTTTTT	CASSRTGGSSGELFF
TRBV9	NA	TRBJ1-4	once	TGTGCCAGCAGCAAGGCGGGGCGGAATGAAAAACTGTTTTTT	CASSKAGRNEKLFF